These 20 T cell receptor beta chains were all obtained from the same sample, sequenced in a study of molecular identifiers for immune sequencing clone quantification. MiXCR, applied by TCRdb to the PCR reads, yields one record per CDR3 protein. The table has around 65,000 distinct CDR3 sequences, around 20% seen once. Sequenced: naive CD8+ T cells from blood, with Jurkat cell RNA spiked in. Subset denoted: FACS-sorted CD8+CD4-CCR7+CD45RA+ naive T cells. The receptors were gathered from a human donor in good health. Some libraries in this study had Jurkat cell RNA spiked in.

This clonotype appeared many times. The CDR3 DNA is TGTGCCAGCAGTTTCCGGGGGAGCAATCAGCCCCAGCATTTT. This sequence encodes CASSFRGSNQPQHF. The V call is TRBV12-3 or TRBV12-4, the J call TRBJ1-5, with D perhaps TRBD1 (5 bases). There are 14 residues in the CDR3. Trimming cost V 3 bases and J 1 base, with 7 bases left between them.

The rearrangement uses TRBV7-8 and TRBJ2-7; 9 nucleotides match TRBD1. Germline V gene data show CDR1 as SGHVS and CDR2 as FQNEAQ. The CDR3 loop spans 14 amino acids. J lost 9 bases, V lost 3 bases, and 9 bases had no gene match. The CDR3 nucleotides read TGTGCCAGCAGCTTCATGGGACAGGGTAAAGGGCAGTACTTC. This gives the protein CASSFMGQGKGQYF.

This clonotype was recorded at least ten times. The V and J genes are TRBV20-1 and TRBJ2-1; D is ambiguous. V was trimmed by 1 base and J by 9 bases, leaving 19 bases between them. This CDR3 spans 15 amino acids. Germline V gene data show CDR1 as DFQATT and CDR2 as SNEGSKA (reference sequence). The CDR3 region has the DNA TGCAGTGCTAGAGGTTTGTTTGAAGGCACCGGTGAGCAGTTCTTC. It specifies CSARGLFEGTGEQFF.

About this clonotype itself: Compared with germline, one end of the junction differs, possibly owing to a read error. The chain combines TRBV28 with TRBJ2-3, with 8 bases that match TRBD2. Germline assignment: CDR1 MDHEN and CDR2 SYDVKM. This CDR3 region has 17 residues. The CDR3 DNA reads TGTGCCAGCAGTTTATGGCGGGAGGATTCTAGCACAGATACGCAGTACTTT. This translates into CASSLWREDSSTDTQYF.

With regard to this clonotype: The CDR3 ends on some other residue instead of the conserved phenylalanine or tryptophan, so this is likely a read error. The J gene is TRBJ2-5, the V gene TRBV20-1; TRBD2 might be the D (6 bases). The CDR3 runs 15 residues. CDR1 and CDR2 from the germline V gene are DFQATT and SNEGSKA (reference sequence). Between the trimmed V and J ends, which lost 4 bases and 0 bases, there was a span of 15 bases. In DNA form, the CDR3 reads TGCAGTGCTACGGGCCGGGGGATTTACCAAGAGACCCAGTACCTC. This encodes CSATGRGIYQETQYL.

The CDR3 here is CSAAQDDEQFF. As DNA, the CDR3 is TGCAGTGCTGCCCAGGACGATGAGCAGTTCTTC. The chain couples TRBV20-1 to TRBJ2-1; D uncertain. V lost 5 bases to trimming and J lost 8 bases, with 10 bases between them. The CDR3 has 11 amino acids. Looked up from germline, CDR1 is DFQATT and CDR2 is SNEGSKA (reference sequence).

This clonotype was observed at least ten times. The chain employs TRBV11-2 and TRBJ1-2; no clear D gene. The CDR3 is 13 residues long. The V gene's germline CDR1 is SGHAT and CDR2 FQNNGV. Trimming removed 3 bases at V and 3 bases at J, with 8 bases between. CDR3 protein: CASSFNSYYGYTF. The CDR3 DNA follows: TGTGCCAGCAGCTTTAACAGCTACTATGGCTACACCTTC.

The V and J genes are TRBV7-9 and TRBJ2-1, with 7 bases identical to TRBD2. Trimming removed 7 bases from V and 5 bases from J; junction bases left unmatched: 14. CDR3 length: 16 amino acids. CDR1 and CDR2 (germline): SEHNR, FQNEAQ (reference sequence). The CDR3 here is CASTHPWRERDNEQFF. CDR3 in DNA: TGTGCCAGCACCCACCCATGGCGGGAGCGGGACAATGAGCAGTTCTTC.

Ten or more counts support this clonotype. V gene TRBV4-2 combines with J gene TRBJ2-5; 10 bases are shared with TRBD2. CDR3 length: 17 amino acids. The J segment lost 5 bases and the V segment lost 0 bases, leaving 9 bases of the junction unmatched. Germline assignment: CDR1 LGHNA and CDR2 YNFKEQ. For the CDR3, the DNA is TGTGCCAGCAGCCAAGATGCGCCTAGCGGGAGTCTCGAGACCCAGTACTTC. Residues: CASSQDAPSGSLETQYF.

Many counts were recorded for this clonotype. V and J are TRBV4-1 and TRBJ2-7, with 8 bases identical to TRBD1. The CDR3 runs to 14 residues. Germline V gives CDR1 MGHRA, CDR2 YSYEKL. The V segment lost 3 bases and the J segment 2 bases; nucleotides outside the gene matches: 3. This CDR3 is CASSHPTGAYEQYF. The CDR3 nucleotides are TGCGCCAGCAGCCACCCGACAGGGGCCTACGAGCAGTACTTC.

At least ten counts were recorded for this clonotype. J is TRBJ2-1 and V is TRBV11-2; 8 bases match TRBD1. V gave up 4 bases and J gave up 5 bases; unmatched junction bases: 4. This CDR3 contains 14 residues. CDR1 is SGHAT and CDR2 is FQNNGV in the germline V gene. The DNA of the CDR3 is TGTGCCAGCAGCTCACAGGGGGGTGACAATGAGCAGTTCTTC. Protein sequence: CASSSQGGDNEQFF.

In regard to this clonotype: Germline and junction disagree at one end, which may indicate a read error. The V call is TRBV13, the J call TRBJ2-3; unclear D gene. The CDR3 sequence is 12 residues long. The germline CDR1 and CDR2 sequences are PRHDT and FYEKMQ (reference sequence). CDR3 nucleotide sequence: TGTGCCAACAGCATTAGCACAGATACGCAGTATTTT. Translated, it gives CANSISTDTQYF.

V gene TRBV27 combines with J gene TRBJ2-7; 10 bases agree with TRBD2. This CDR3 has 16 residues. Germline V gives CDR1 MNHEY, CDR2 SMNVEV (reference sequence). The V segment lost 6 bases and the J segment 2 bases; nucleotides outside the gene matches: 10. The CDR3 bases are TGTGCCAGCAGCGAATTCGGTGGGACTAGCGCCTACGAGCAGTACTTC. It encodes CASSEFGGTSAYEQYF.

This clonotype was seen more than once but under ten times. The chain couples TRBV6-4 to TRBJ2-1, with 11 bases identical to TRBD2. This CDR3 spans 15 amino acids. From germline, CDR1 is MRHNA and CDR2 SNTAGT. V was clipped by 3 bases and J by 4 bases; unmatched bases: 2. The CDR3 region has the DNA TGTGCCAGCAGTGAAACTAGCGGGGGATACAATGAGCAGTTCTTC. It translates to CASSETSGGYNEQFF.

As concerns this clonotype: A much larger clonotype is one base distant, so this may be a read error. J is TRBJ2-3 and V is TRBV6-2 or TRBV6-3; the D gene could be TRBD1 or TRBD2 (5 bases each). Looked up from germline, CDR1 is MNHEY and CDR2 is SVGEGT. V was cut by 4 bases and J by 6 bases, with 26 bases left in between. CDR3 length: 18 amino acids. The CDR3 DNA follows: TGTGCCAGCAGTTGCTCCCTGGGGGTAGCCCTACCTCGGGATACGCAGTATTTT. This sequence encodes CASSCSLGVALPRDTQYF.

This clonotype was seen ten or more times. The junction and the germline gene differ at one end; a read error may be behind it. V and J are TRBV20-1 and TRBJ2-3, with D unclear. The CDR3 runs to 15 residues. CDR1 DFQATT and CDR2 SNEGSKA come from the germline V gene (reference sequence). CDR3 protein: CGARDHLGRADTQYF. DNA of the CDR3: TGCGGTGCTAGAGATCATTTGGGAAGAGCAGATACGCAGTATTTT.

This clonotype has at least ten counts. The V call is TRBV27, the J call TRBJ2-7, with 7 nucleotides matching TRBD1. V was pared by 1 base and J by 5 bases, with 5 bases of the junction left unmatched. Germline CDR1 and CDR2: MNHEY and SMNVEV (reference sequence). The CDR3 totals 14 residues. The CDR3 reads CASSLLGQYDEQYF. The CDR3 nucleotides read TGTGCCAGCAGTTTATTGGGACAGTACGACGAGCAGTACTTC.

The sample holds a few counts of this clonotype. The CDR3 DNA follows: TGTGCCAGCAGACGTTCCGGGGGGGCTCAGCCCCAGCATTTT. Its translation is CASRRSGGAQPQHF. The J gene is TRBJ1-5, the V gene TRBV27; D possibly corresponds to TRBD1 (6 bases). Germline V gene sequence: CDR1 MNHEY, CDR2 SMNVEV (reference sequence). Trimming removed 6 bases from V and 6 bases from J, with 15 bases in between. There are 14 residues in the CDR3.

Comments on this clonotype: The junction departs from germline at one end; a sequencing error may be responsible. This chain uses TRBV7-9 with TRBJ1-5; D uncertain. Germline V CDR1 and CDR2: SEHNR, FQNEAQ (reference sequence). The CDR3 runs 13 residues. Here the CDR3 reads CASSPTTNEPQHF. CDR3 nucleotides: TGTGCCAGCAGCCCCACCACCAATGAGCCCCAGCATTTT. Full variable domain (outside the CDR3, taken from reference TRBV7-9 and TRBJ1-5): DTGVSQNPRHKITKRGQNVTFRCDPISEHNRLYWYRQTLGQGPEFLTYFQNEAQLEKSRLLSDRFSAERPKGSFSTLEIQRTEQGDSAMYLCASSPTTNEPQHFGDGTRLSIL.

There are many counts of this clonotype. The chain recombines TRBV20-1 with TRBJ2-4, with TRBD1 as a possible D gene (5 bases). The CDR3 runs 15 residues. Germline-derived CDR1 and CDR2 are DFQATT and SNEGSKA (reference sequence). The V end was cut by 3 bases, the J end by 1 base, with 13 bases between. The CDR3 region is CSASSFRGAKNIQYF. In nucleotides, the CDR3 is TGCAGTGCTAGTAGTTTTAGGGGTGCCAAAAACATTCAGTACTTC.